This TCR beta chain originates from a study of T cell repertoires in cytomegalovirus infection. Turning to the study itself: Indicated by public TCR beta signatures were CMV infection and matching HLA type. Study-level points and caveats: The study identified carriers of CMV plus the relevant HLA from cumulative public TCR beta family frequency.

In this sample, this clonotype turned up many times. Its antigen is as yet unknown. TCRdb reprocessed the reads with MiXCR, giving one entry per CDR3 protein. Here the sample spans 250,000 or so distinct CDR3 sequences, over 9% being singletons. Sequencing used PBMCs. This receptor was taken from a human donor in good health (CMV status not recorded). Some clones in this sample may be carry-over from other donors' samples.

CDR3 in DNA: TGTGCCAGCAGCTTAAGCGGGATCGCCTACAATGAGCAGTTCTTC. Translated: CASSLSGIAYNEQFF. This chain links TRBV7-2 with TRBJ2-1; 7 nucleotides agree with TRBD2. CDR1 is SGHTA and CDR2 is FQGNSA in the germline V gene. The J segment lost 2 bases and the V segment lost 2 bases, leaving 3 bases of the junction unmatched. The CDR3 runs to 15 residues.